The sequence of this TCR beta chain was determined in a study of cytomegalovirus exposure and HLA in healthy donors. The table came from immunoSEQ multiplex PCR; TCRdb's copy has only in-frame clones and leaves some out. The data hold 250,000 to 350,000 clones, with roughly 85% observed a single time. The CDR3 loop spans 14 amino acids. The germline V and J ends were trimmed by 6 bases and 4 bases, with 15 bases remaining between them. Per the germline V gene, CDR1 is MDHEN and CDR2 is SYDVKM. Comment on this clone: Its antigen is unidentified.

Study-level results: The study designated about 160 TCR beta chains cytomegalovirus-associated.

This TCR came from a woman in her late teens or twenties in good health and CMV-seronegative. The sample taken for sequencing was PBMCs. The gene calls are TRBV28 and TRBJ1-1; the D gene is possibly TRBD1 (5 bases). CDR3: CASRAIRVSTEAFF. DNA for the CDR3: TGTGCCAGCAGGGCCATCAGGGTCAGCACTGAAGCTTTCTTT.